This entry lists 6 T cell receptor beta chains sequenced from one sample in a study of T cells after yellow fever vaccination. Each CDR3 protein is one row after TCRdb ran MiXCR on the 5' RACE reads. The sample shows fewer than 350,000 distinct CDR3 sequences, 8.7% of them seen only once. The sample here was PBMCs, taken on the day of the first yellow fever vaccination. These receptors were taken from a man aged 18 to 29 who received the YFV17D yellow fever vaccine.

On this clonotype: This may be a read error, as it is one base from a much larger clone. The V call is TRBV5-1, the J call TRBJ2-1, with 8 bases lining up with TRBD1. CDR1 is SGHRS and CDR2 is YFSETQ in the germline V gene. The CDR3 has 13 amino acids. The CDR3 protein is CASSLQGGNEQSF. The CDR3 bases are TGCGCCAGCAGCTTACAGGGGGGAAATGAGCAGTCCTTC. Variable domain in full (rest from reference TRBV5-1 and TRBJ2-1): KAGVTQTPRYLIKTRGQQVTLSCSPISGHRSVSWYQQTPGQGLQFLFEYFSETQRNKGNFPGRFSGRQFSNSRSEMNVSTLELGDSALYLCASSLQGGNEQSFGPGTRLTVL.

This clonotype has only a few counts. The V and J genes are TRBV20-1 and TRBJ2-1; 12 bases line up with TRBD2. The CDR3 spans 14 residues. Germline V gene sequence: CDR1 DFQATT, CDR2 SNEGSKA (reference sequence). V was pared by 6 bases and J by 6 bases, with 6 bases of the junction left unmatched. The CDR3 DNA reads TGCAGTGCGCTAGGACTAGCGGGGATCAATGAGCAGTTCTTC. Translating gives CSALGLAGINEQFF.

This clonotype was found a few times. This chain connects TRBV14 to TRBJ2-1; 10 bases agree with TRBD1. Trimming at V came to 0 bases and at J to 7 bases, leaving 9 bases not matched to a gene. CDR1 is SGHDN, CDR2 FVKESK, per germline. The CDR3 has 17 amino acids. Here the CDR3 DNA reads TGTGCCAGCAGCCAAGATTTTTGGGACAGGGGACCGAATGAGCAGTTCTTC. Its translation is CASSQDFWDRGPNEQFF.

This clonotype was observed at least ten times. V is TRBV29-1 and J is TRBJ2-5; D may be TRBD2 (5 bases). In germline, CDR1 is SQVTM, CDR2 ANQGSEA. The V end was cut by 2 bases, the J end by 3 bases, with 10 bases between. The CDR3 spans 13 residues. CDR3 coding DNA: TGCAGCGTTGAAAAGGACTTTAAAGAGACCCAGTACTTC. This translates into CSVEKDFKETQYF.

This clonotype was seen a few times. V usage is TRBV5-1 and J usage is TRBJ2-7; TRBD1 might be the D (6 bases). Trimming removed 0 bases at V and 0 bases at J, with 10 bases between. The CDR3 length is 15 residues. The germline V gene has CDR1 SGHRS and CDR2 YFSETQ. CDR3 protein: CASSLGGGRSYEQYF. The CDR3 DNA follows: TGCGCCAGCAGCTTGGGTGGGGGCCGCTCCTACGAGCAGTACTTC.

This CDR3 reads CASSLKGDRGYEQYV. CDR3 in DNA: TGTGCCAGCAGTCTCAAGGGGGACAGGGGATACGAGCAGTACGTC. The gene calls are TRBV6-1 and TRBJ2-7, with 10 bases aligning to TRBD1. Germline trimming cut 5 bases from V and 4 bases from J; bases unmatched to any gene: 8. Germline V CDR1 and CDR2: MNHNS, SASEGT. This CDR3 region has 15 residues.